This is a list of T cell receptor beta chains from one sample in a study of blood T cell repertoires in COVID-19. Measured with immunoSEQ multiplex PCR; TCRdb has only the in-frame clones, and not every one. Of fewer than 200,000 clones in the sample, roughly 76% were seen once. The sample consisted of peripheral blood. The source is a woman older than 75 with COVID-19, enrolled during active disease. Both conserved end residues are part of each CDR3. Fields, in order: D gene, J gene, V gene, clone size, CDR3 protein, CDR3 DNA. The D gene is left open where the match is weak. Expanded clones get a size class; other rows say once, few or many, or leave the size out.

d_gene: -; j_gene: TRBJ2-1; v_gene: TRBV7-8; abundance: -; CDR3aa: CASSQDRYNEQFF; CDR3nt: TGTGCCAGCAGCCAGGACAGATACAATGAGCAGTTCTTC
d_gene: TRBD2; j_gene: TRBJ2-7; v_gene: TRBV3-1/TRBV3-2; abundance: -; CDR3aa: CASSQGRTSGRANPYEQYF; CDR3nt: TGTGCCAGCAGCCAAGGGAGGACTAGCGGGAGGGCCAACCCCTACGAGCAGTACTTC
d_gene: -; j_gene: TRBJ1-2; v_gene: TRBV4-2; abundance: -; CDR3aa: CASSQVRGREAYGYTF; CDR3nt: TGTGCCAGCAGCCAAGTAAGGGGCAGGGAAGCGTATGGCTACACCTTC
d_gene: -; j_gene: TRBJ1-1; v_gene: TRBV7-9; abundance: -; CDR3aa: CASSPVGGLDTEAFF; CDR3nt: TGTGCCAGCAGCCCCGTCGGGGGACTTGACACTGAAGCTTTCTTT
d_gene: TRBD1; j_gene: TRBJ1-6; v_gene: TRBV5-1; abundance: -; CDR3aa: CASSLETGGIGSPLHF; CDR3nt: TGCGCCAGCAGCTTGGAGACAGGGGGAATTGGTTCACCCCTCCACTTT
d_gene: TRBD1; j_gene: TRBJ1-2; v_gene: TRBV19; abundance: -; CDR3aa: CASSLGQGDGYTF; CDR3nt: TGTGCCAGTAGTCTCGGACAGGGGGATGGCTACACCTTC
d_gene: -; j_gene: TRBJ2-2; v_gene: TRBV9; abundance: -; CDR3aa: CASSVGPNPTGELFF; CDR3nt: TGTGCCAGCAGCGTAGGCCCTAACCCCACCGGGGAGCTGTTTTTT
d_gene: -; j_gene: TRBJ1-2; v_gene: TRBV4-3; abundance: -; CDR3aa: CASSQDGGAYGYTF; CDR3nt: TGCGCCAGCAGCCAAGATGGGGGCGCATATGGCTACACCTTC
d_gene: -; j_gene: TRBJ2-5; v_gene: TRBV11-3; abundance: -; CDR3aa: CASSFPPGLETQYF; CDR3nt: TGTGCCAGCAGCTTTCCTCCGGGTTTGGAGACCCAGTACTTC
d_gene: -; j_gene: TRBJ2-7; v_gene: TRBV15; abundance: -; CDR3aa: CATSREGTPSYEQYF; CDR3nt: TGTGCCACCAGCAGAGAAGGGACACCTTCCTACGAGCAGTACTTC
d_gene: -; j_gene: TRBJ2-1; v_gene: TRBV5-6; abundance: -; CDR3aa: CASSLGIRGDEQFF; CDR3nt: TGTGCCAGCAGCTTGGGGATCCGGGGTGATGAGCAGTTCTTC
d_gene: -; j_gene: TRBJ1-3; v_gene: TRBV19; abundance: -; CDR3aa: CASTRGGSGNTIYF; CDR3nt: TGTGCCAGTACCCGGGGGGGCTCTGGAAACACCATATATTTT
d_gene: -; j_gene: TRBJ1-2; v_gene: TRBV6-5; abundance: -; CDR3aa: CASSYSKGHGYTF; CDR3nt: TGTGCCAGCAGTTACTCGAAGGGGCATGGCTACACCTTC
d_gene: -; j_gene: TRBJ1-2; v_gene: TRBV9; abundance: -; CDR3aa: CASSSGAYGYTF; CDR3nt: TGTGCCAGCAGTAGTGGAGCCTATGGCTACACCTTC
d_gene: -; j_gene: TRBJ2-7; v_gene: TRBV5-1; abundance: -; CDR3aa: CASSLVQTYEQYF; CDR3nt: TGCGCCAGCAGCTTGGTGCAGACCTACGAGCAGTACTTC
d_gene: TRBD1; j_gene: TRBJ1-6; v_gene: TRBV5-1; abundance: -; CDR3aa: CASSLQGADSPLHF; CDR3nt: TGCGCCAGCAGCTTACAGGGGGCTGATTCACCCCTCCACTTT
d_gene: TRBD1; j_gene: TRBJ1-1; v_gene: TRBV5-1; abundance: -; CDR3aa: CASSLPGTGNTEAFF; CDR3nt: TGCGCCAGCAGCTTGCCGGGGACAGGGAACACTGAAGCTTTCTTT
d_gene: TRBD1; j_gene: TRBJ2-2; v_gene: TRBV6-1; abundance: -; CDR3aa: CASSKGTGGNTGELFF; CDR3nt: TGTGCCAGCAGTAAAGGGACAGGGGGGAACACCGGGGAGCTGTTTTTT
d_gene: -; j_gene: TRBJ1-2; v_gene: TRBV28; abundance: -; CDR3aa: CASSLLTDYGYTF; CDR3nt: TGTGCCAGCAGTTTGTTGACAGACTATGGCTACACCTTC
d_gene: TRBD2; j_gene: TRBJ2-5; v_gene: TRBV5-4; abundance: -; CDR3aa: CASRAGTSGSSETQYF; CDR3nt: TGTGCCAGCAGAGCCGGGACTAGCGGGAGTTCGGAGACCCAGTACTTC
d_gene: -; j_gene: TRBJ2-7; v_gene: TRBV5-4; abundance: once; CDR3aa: CASSRPSRGYRSYEQYF; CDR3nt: TGTGCCAGCAGCAGACCCTCCCGGGGGTACCGCTCCTACGAGCAGTACTTC
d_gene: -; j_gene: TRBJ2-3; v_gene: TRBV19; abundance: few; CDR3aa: CASSIGIGDTDTQYF; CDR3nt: TGTGCCAGTAGCATCGGAATAGGAGACACAGATACGCAGTATTTT
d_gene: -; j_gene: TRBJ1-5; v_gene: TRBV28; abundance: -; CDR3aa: CASRKTARVLSNQPQHF; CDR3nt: TGTGCCAGCCGAAAAACCGCCAGGGTACTCAGCAATCAGCCCCAGCATTTT
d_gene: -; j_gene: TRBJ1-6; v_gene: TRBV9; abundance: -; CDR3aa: CASSALNSPLHF; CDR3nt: TGTGCCAGCAGCGCTCTTAATTCACCCCTCCACTTT
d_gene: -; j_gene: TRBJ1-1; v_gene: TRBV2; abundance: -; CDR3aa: CASSEALSSGEAFF; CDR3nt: TGTGCCAGCAGTGAAGCGCTTTCCAGCGGTGAAGCTTTCTTT
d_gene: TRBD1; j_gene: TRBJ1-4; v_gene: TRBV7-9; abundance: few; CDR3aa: CASSVRQGDWEKLFF; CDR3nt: TGTGCCAGCAGCGTCCGACAGGGGGACTGGGAAAAACTGTTTTTT
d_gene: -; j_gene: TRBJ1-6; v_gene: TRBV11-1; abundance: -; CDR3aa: CASSLFRGLDNSPLHF; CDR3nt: TGTGCCAGCAGCTTGTTTCGGGGATTGGATAATTCACCCCTCCACTTT
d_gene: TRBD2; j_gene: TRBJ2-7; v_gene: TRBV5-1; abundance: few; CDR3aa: CASSQAPSGGGYEQYF; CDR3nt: TGCGCCAGCAGCCAGGCCCCTAGCGGGGGAGGCTACGAGCAGTACTTC
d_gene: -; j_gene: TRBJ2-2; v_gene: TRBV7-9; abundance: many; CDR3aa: CASSPFRGRNTGELFF; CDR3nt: TGTGCCAGCAGCCCCTTTCGAGGGCGGAACACCGGGGAGCTGTTTTTT
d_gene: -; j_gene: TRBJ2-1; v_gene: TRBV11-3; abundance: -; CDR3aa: CASSFREGWDNEQFF; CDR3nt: TGTGCCAGCAGCTTTCGGGAAGGGTGGGACAATGAGCAGTTCTTC
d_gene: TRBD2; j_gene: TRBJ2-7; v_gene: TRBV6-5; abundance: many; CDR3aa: CASSYSSSGAIYEQYF; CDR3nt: TGTGCCAGCAGTTACTCATCCAGCGGGGCGATCTACGAGCAGTACTTC
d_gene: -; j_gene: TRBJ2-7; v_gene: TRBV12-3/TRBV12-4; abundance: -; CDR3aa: CASSLASVYEQYF; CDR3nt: TGTGCCAGCAGTTTAGCTAGTGTGTACGAGCAGTACTTC
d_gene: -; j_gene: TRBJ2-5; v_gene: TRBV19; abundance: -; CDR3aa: CASSGGGLETQYF; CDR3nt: TGTGCCAGTAGTGGAGGGGGCTTGGAGACCCAGTACTTC
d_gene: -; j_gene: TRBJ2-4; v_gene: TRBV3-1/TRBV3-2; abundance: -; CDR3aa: CASRGPQNIQYF; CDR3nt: TGTGCCAGCAGGGGGCCCCAAAACATTCAGTACTTC
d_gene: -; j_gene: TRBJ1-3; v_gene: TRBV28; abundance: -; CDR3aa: CATSVRGVGNTIYF; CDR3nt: TGTGCCACGTCCGTCAGGGGCGTTGGAAACACCATATATTTT